This T cell receptor beta chain is drawn from a study of graft-versus-host responses after intestinal transplantation. Study-level information: Recipients obtained multivisceral, liver-intestinal, or isolated intestinal transplants. After anti-thymocyte globulin induction, recipients took tacrolimus and steroids for about 3 years. Regarding the study as a whole: Present in recipient marrow, GvH clones included some that appeared first in ileum or blood. There was an association between peak levels of circulating GvH clones and early post-transplant HvG declines.

Trimming removed 5 bases from V and 7 bases from J; junction bases left unmatched: 5. Germline CDR1 is GTSNPN and CDR2 is SVGIG (reference sequence). The CDR3 runs to 13 residues. TCRdb's copy holds only in-frame clones and misses some; the assay was immunoSEQ multiplex PCR. The sample has around 95,000 clones; roughly 87% are singletons. This clone appeared a few times. Its target is not known. The input for sequencing was unstimulated CD4+ T cells sorted from spleen or lymph node cells, taken before transplant. V is TRBV30 and J is TRBJ2-1; the match to TRBD2 covers 10 bases. The clonotype comes from a human donor who was the organ donor for an intestinal transplant. CDR3 amino acids: CAWERGGRNEQFF. CDR3 nucleotides: TGTGCCTGGGAGCGGGGGGGGCGTAATGAGCAGTTCTTC.